The entry below gives a single T cell receptor beta chain sequence along with its context. The entry originates in a study of CD8 T cells in Susac syndrome. Looked up from germline, CDR1 is MNHEY and CDR2 is SVGAGI. The CDR3 sequence is 15 residues long. V was shortened by 1 base and J by 5 bases, with 11 bases between the two germline ends. Random hexamers served to reverse transcribe about 0.5 to 1 ug RNA. TCRdb recomputed calls from the immunoSEQ multiplex PCR reads with MiXCR, one row per CDR3 protein. The table shows around 200,000 distinct CDR3 sequences, with under 97% occurring only once. The chain carries TRBV6-5 and TRBJ2-2, with D possibly TRBD2 on 6 matching bases. The specimen was CD4+ T cells from PBMCs. The sequence derives from a human donor with Susac syndrome. This CDR3 reads CASSYFGAGTGELFF. In nucleotides, the CDR3 is TGTGCCAGCAGTTACTTCGGGGCGGGGACCGGGGAGCTGTTTTTT.